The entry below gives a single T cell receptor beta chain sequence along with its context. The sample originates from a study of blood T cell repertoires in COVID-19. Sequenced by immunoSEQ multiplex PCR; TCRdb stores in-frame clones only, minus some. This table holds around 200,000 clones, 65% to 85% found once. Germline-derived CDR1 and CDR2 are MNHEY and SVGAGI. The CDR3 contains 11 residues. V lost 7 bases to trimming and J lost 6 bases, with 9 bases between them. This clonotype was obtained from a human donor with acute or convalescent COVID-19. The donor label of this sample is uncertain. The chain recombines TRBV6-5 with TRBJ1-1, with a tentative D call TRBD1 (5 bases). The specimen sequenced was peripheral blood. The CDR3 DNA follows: TGTGCCAGCATCGGAGGGGCTGAAGCTTTCTTT. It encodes CASIGGAEAFF.